These 19 T cell receptor beta chains were sequenced from one sample in a study of blood T cells in healthy people across ages. PCR was performed a second time for roughly 7 to 12 cycles using a sample-barcoded 5' primer and a J-beta primer mix. MiXCR, run by TCRdb on the 5' RACE reads, gives a single entry per CDR3 protein. The sample shows 870,000 or so distinct CDR3 sequences, less than 35% of them seen only once. Sequencing was done on a sample of blood. All receptors come from a woman of 80 years or more in good health.

V gene TRBV10-3 combines with J gene TRBJ2-7; no firm D call. Germline V gene data show CDR1 as ENHRY and CDR2 as SYGVKD. Trimming cost V 0 bases and J 1 base, with 7 bases left between them. The CDR3 is made up of 14 amino acids. The DNA of the CDR3 is TGTGCCATCAGTGAGTCGGCCGAATCCTACGAGCAGTACTTC. It is translated as CAISESAESYEQYF.

This clonotype was seen only a few times. Written as DNA, the CDR3 is TGTGCCAGCAGTGCACAGGGAAGGGGTGGAGGTGGGGCCAACGTCCTGACTTTC. Its translation is CASSAQGRGGGGANVLTF. The J gene is TRBJ2-6, the V gene TRBV2; possibly TRBD1 for D (6 bases). V lost 4 bases and J lost 3, with 19 bases in between. CDR3 length equals 18 residues. Germline V gene data show CDR1 as SNHLY and CDR2 as FYNNEI.

The genes are TRBV19 and TRBJ2-1; 14 nucleotides match TRBD2. This CDR3 is 15 amino acids long. Germline-derived CDR1 and CDR2 are LNHDA and SQIVND (reference sequence). The J segment lost 5 bases and the V segment lost 4 bases, leaving 1 base of the junction unmatched. This chain's CDR3 is CASSRGLAGDNEQFF. In DNA, the CDR3 is TGTGCCAGTAGTAGGGGACTAGCGGGGGACAATGAGCAGTTCTTC.

The CDR3 DNA follows: TGTGCCAGCACAGAAAGGACAGGACCCAATCAGCCCCAGCATTTT. This gives the protein CASTERTGPNQPQHF. The rearrangement links TRBV7-2 to TRBJ1-5, with 7 nucleotides matching TRBD1. This CDR3 contains 15 residues. Germline V CDR1 and CDR2: SGHTA, FQGNSA. Unmatched junction bases numbered 9, after V lost 7 bases and J lost 3 bases.

The genes are TRBV5-1 and TRBJ1-1; 7 bases line up with TRBD1. There are 14 residues in the CDR3. CDR1 and CDR2 from the germline V gene are SGHRS and YFSETQ. V shed 3 bases and J 5 bases; nucleotides not matched to a gene: 7. In nucleotides, the CDR3 is TGCGCCAGCAGCTCAAGGGGGCGGGGGACTGAAGCTTTCTTT. Translating gives CASSSRGRGTEAFF.

V and J are TRBV7-2 and TRBJ2-1, with D maybe TRBD1 (5 bases). CDR3 length: 12 residues. V was clipped by 6 bases and J by 15 bases, with 18 bases between them. CDR1 SGHTA and CDR2 FQGNSA come from the germline V gene. CDR3 sequence (DNA): TGTGCCAGCAGTAAGGGGTCGGTTGCGCTGTTCTTC. It translates to CASSKGSVALFF.

The chain uses TRBV20-1 and TRBJ2-1; 10 nucleotides agree with TRBD2. This CDR3 is 15 amino acids long. V lost 7 bases to trimming and J lost 8 bases; unmatched junction nucleotides: 14. In germline, CDR1 is DFQATT, CDR2 SNEGSKA (reference sequence). CDR3 sequence: CSGGSGGPGRDEQFF. The CDR3 nucleotides are TGCAGTGGGGGTAGCGGGGGGCCGGGGCGCGATGAGCAGTTCTTC.

As for this clonotype: Relative to the germline gene, one junction end is altered; a read error may explain this. J is TRBJ2-6 and V is TRBV6-6, with D maybe TRBD2 (6 bases). Germline V CDR1 and CDR2: MNHNY, SVGAGI (reference sequence). This CDR3 has 17 amino acids. CDR3 loop: CAGSYYRGAGRANVLTF. CDR3 DNA sequence: TGTGCCGGCAGTTACTACCGTGGGGCGGGGAGGGCCAACGTCCTGACTTTC.

This chain joins TRBV7-9 and TRBJ2-3; D remains ambiguous. Germline CDR1 is SEHNR and CDR2 is FQNEAQ (reference sequence). V lost 10 bases to trimming and J lost 2 bases, with 19 bases between them. The CDR3 covers 15 residues. The CDR3 spells CATRGLRQITDTQYF. The CDR3 coding sequence is TGTGCCACCCGAGGTCTGCGGCAAATCACAGATACGCAGTATTTT.

To note about this clonotype: One end of the junction varies from germline; a read error may be responsible. This chain connects TRBV2 to TRBJ1-5; tentative D call: TRBD1 (5 bases). Germline V gene data show CDR1 as SNHLY and CDR2 as FYNNEI. The CDR3 is 14 amino acids. The CDR3 sequence is CATSTEGSNQPQHF. CDR3 nucleotides: TGTGCCACCAGTACGGAGGGGAGCAATCAGCCCCAGCATTTT.

The DNA for the CDR3 is TGTGCCAGCAGTTACTCTGAGACAGCGAACACCGGGGAGCTGTTTTTT. It is translated as CASSYSETANTGELFF. J is TRBJ2-2 and V is TRBV6-5, with D perhaps matching TRBD1 (5 bases). V lost 0 bases, J lost 0 bases, and 8 bases lay in between. CDR1 is MNHEY, CDR2 SVGAGI, per germline. The length of the CDR3 is 16 residues.

The chain couples TRBV29-1 to TRBJ1-5; D gene unclear. Germline CDR1 SQVTM, CDR2 ANQGSEA. The CDR3 has 13 amino acids. V lost 6 bases and J 1 base, leaving 10 bases between the germline ends. CDR3 amino acids: CSVEDGSNQPQHF. Written as DNA, the CDR3 is TGCAGCGTGGAGGACGGGAGCAATCAGCCCCAGCATTTT. Full variable domain (outside the CDR3, taken from reference TRBV29-1 and TRBJ1-5): SAVISQKPSRDICQRGTSLTIQCQVDSQVTMMFWYRQQPGQSLTLIATANQGSEATYESGFVIDKFPISRPNLTFSTLTVSNMSPEDSSIYLCSVEDGSNQPQHFGDGTRLSIL.

Concerning this clonotype: Since no conserved phenylalanine or tryptophan closes the CDR3, a read error is the likely cause. V usage is TRBV2 and J usage is TRBJ1-6; no clear D. The V end was cut by 4 bases, the J end by 8 bases, with 6 bases between. Germline CDR1 SNHLY, CDR2 FYNNEI. The CDR3 loop spans 12 amino acids. CDR3 amino acids: CASSARDSPLHV. The DNA of the CDR3 is TGTGCCAGCAGTGCGAGAGATTCACCCCTCCACGTT.

This clonotype was seen many times. Mismatch with germline at one junction end may stem from a read error. The V gene is TRBV11-2, the J gene TRBJ2-3; 16 bases are a match to TRBD2. The CDR3 runs to 16 residues. The germline CDR1 and CDR2 sequences are SGHAT and FQNNGV. This CDR3 is CASSRGLAGGPDTQYF. The CDR3 coding sequence is TGCGCCAGCAGCAGGGGACTAGCGGGGGGGCCGGATACGCAGTATTTT.

This clonotype was found many times. Here the CDR3 DNA reads TGTGCCAGCAGCCATATCGCTAGCTATGAGCAGTTCTTC. Its translation: CASSHIASYEQFF. V usage is TRBV3-1 and J usage is TRBJ2-1; possibly TRBD2 for D (5 bases). Germline V gives CDR1 LGHDT, CDR2 YNNKEL (reference sequence). Trimming pared 3 bases from V and 8 bases from J, leaving 11 bases between. The CDR3 is 13 amino acids.

This clonotype occurred many times. The chain couples TRBV12-3 or TRBV12-4 to TRBJ2-5; D unclear. The length of the CDR3 is 14 residues. Trimming cost V 2 bases and J 5 bases, with 12 bases left between them. The CDR3 DNA follows: TGTGCCAGCAGTTTACCCGGAAGAGCGGAGACCCAGTACTTC. Its protein is CASSLPGRAETQYF.

Points on this clonotype: This may arise from a read error, as a much more abundant clone is one base away. This sequence joins TRBV28 and TRBJ1-2; D gene ambiguous. The V and J ends lost 5 bases and 6 bases respectively, with 16 bases between them. The CDR3 extends over 14 amino acids. Germline V gene lookup returns CDR1 MDHEN and CDR2 SYDVKM. DNA of the CDR3: TGTGCCAGCAGTAGTTCCGACGGGGTGCATGGCTACACCTTC. Protein sequence: CASSSSDGVHGYTF.

This clonotype was counted between two and nine times. The CDR3 DNA follows: TGTGCCAGCAGCTTAGCGCATGCTGCCGAGCAGTACTTC. Translated, it gives CASSLAHAAEQYF. The chain combines TRBV7-2 with TRBJ2-7; D call uncertain. The V gene's germline CDR1 is SGHTA and CDR2 FQGNSA. There are 13 residues in the CDR3. V dropped 0 bases and J dropped 6 bases, with 9 bases sitting between them.

Remarks on this clonotype: One junction end disagrees with the germline gene, perhaps due to a read error. The DNA of the CDR3 is TGTGCCGGCAGTTACGGGACCCTACGCGAACTGTTTTTT. Its translation: CAGSYGTLRELFF. The V gene is TRBV6-5, the J gene TRBJ1-4; D is possibly TRBD1 (5 bases). This CDR3 contains 13 residues. CDR1 is MNHEY and CDR2 is SVGAGI in the germline V gene.